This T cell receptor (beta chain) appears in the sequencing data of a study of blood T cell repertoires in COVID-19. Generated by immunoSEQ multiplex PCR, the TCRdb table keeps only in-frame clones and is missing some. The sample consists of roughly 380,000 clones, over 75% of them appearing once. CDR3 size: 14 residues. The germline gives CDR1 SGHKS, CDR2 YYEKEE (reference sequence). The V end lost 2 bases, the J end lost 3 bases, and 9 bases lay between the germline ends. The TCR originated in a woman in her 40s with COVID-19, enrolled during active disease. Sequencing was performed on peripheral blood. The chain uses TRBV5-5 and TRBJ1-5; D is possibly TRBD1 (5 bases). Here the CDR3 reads CASSLRGSNQPQHF. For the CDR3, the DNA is TGTGCCAGCAGCTTACGGGGGTCCAATCAGCCCCAGCATTTT.